At least ten counts were recorded for the clone carrying this T cell receptor beta chain. Its antigen is currently unknown. These data originate in a study of blood T cells in healthy people across ages. Overall study findings and caveats: Higher diversity and more naive CD4+ cells were features of long-lived donors, compared to aged donors.

Together with a sample-barcoded 5' primer, a J-beta primer mix was included in a second PCR lasting about 6 to 12 cycles. Paired-end reads containing CDR3 totaled no fewer than 2.5 million for each sample. Using its own MiXCR run on the 5' RACE reads, TCRdb lists one record per CDR3 protein. The table lists roughly 640,000 distinct CDR3 sequences, approximately 30% of them singletons, with around 14% in the top ten. Donors gave around 10 milliliters of peripheral blood apiece. No fewer than 7 million PBMCs went into each sample. The CDR3 covers 16 residues. CDR1 SGHRS and CDR2 YFSETQ come from the germline V gene. V dropped 3 bases and J dropped 2 bases, with 16 bases sitting between them.

Sequencing used blood. This chain links TRBV5-1 with TRBJ2-3; D perhaps matches TRBD2 (6 bases). The sequence was obtained from a woman at least 80 years old in good health. The CDR3 protein is CASSSAGTPNTDTQYF. In DNA form, the CDR3 reads TGCGCCAGCAGCTCTGCCGGGACTCCAAACACAGATACGCAGTATTTT. Filled out from reference TRBV5-1 and TRBJ2-3, the complete variable domain reads KAGVTQTPRYLIKTRGQQVTLSCSPISGHRSVSWYQQTPGQGLQFLFEYFSETQRNKGNFPGRFSGRQFSNSRSEMNVSTLELGDSALYLCASSSAGTPNTDTQYFGPGTRLTVL.